These T cell receptor beta chains were read from a single sample in a study of CD8 T cells in ankylosing spondylitis. A single record per CDR3 protein comes from TCRdb applying MiXCR to the 5' RACE reads. Among a few hundred thousand distinct CDR3 sequences listed, about 16% were seen once. Material for sequencing was blood, either unsorted or a sorted T cell fraction (not recorded which). All receptors come from a male donor with ankylosing spondylitis. Both conserved end residues are part of each CDR3. D genes are given only for firm matches. Clone size is stated in some rows and not others, as once, few, many or a class when expanded.

CASSEIGGPRGYTF	TGTGCCAGCAGTGAAATTGGGGGCCCGCGTGGCTACACCTTC	.	.	TRBV6-1	TRBJ1-2	14
CASSLVAYTEAFF	TGTGCCAGCAGTTTAGTCGCCTACACTGAAGCTTTCTTT	many	.	TRBV12-3/TRBV12-4	TRBJ1-1	13
CATSRDRRALSYEQYF	TGTGCCACCAGCAGAGATCGACGGGCCCTCTCCTACGAGCAGTACTTC	few	.	TRBV15	TRBJ2-7	16
CSVVAGFRYEQYF	TGCAGCGTTGTGGCAGGGTTTCGGTACGAGCAGTACTTC	.	.	TRBV29-1	TRBJ2-7	13
CASSSRTSGGPLTDTQYF	TGCGCCAGCAGCAGCCGGACTAGCGGGGGGCCCCTCACAGATACGCAGTATTTT	few	TRBD2	TRBV5-1	TRBJ2-3	18
CASSLGQDTDTQYF	TGTGCCAGCAGCTTGGGGCAGGACACAGATACGCAGTATTTT	.	.	TRBV5-4	TRBJ2-3	14
CASRPGTNTGELFF	TGTGCCAGCCGGCCAGGGACGAACACCGGGGAGCTGTTTTTT	.	.	TRBV7-6	TRBJ2-2	14
CASSPGGQYQETQYF	TGTGCCAGCAGCCCGGGGGGCCAGTACCAAGAGACCCAGTACTTC	.	.	TRBV13	TRBJ2-5	15
CASSINSGGALETQYF	TGTGCCAGCAGCATAAATAGCGGGGGGGCCTTAGAGACCCAGTACTTC	few	TRBD2	TRBV9	TRBJ2-5	16
CASLVNEQYF	TGTGCCAGCCTGGTCAACGAGCAGTACTTC	.	.	TRBV9	TRBJ2-7	10
CAISESMGEPAGQYF	TGTGCCATCAGTGAGTCAATGGGAGAACCTGCTGGGCAGTACTTC	many	.	TRBV10-3	TRBJ2-7	15
CASSDTSVYPMGYTF	TGTGCCAGCAGTGACACCAGTGTTTACCCTATGGGCTACACCTTC	.	.	TRBV6-1	TRBJ1-2	15
CASSDAAQTNQQYF	TGTGCCAGCAGCGACGCGGCCCAAACGAACCAGCAGTACTTC	few	.	TRBV5-6	TRBJ2-7	14
CASSQDRTATSSTGELFF	TGCGCCAGCAGCCAGGACCGGACGGCTACGTCCTCCACCGGGGAGCTGTTTTTT	few	.	TRBV4-3	TRBJ2-2	18
CASSMGQGITGELFF	TGTGCCAGCAGCATGGGACAGGGTATCACCGGGGAGCTGTTTTTT	few	TRBD1	TRBV7-9	TRBJ2-2	15
CATSESGVTGELFF	TGTGCCACCAGTGAATCCGGAGTGACCGGGGAGCTGTTTTTT	few	.	TRBV24-1	TRBJ2-2	14
CSARQGSYEQYF	TGCAGTGCCCGACAGGGATCCTACGAGCAGTACTTC	few	TRBD1	TRBV20-1	TRBJ2-7	12
CASSSEPTDWGGSSYNEQFF	TGCGCCAGCAGCTCCGAACCGACGGACTGGGGGGGGAGCTCCTACAATGAGCAGTTCTTC	few	TRBD2	TRBV5-1	TRBJ2-1	20
CASSLGAGVQETQYF	TGTGCCAGCAGCTTAGGAGCGGGAGTGCAAGAGACCCAGTACTTC	.	TRBD2	TRBV7-8	TRBJ2-5	15
CSARPPGLAGNEQFF	TGCAGTGCTAGACCCCCGGGACTAGCGGGCAATGAGCAGTTCTTC	.	TRBD2	TRBV20-1	TRBJ2-1	15
CSAPGRMAGRGSTEAFF	TGCAGTGCCCCTGGTAGGATGGCGGGGCGAGGTAGCACTGAAGCTTTCTTT	few	.	TRBV20-1	TRBJ1-1	17
CASSLMGQDNQPQHF	TGTGCCAGCAGCCTGATGGGCCAGGACAATCAGCCCCAGCATTTT	few	.	TRBV7-9	TRBJ1-5	15
CAWSVVGAGDTQYF	TGTGCCTGGAGTGTAGTGGGGGCCGGGGATACGCAGTATTTT	.	.	TRBV30	TRBJ2-3	14
CASSQEEAGVLGTNEKLFF	TGCGCCAGCAGCCAAGAGGAGGCGGGGGTTCTGGGAACTAATGAAAAACTGTTTTTT	.	.	TRBV4-1	TRBJ1-4	19
CASSLMTLGGYTGELFF	TGTGCCAGCAGCTTGATGACCCTAGGAGGATACACCGGGGAGCTGTTTTTT	few	.	TRBV7-2	TRBJ2-2	17
CAIEGRAYEQYF	TGTGCCATTGAGGGCAGGGCCTACGAGCAGTACTTC	.	.	TRBV10-3	TRBJ2-7	12
CASSEVGHSLAEQYF	TGCGCCAGCAGCGAGGTGGGTCATTCTCTAGCCGAGCAGTACTTC	few	.	TRBV4-1	TRBJ2-7	15
CSARTGLAGGSYEQYF	TGCAGTGCTAGAACCGGACTAGCGGGAGGGTCCTACGAGCAGTACTTC	few	TRBD2	TRBV20-1	TRBJ2-7	16
CASSQFAGSPYEQYF	TGTGCCAGCAGCCAATTTGCGGGGTCCCCTTACGAGCAGTACTTC	.	.	TRBV3-1	TRBJ2-7	15
CSAAGVGTGAQETQYF	TGCAGCGCCGCCGGGGTAGGGACAGGTGCCCAAGAGACCCAGTACTTC	.	TRBD1	TRBV29-1	TRBJ2-5	16
CASSPRAAVEGEQYF	TGTGCCAGCAGCCCTCGTGCAGCGGTGGAAGGTGAGCAGTACTTC	few	.	TRBV4-2	TRBJ2-7	15
CASSLSGGLIYNEQFF	TGTGCCAGCAGTTTATCCGGGGGATTGATCTACAATGAGCAGTTCTTC	.	.	TRBV27	TRBJ2-1	16
CASSQGVGTYEQYF	TGCGCCAGCAGCCAAGGTGTGGGAACCTACGAGCAGTACTTC	few	.	TRBV4-3	TRBJ2-7	14
CASSPQQGTGELFF	TGTGCCAGCAGCCCCCAACAGGGCACCGGGGAGCTGTTTTTT	.	.	TRBV9	TRBJ2-2	14
CASSGDRGYGYTF	TGTGCCAGCAGCGGGGACAGGGGCTATGGCTACACCTTC	.	TRBD1	TRBV7-9	TRBJ1-2	13
CASSYSVDVSYEQYF	TGTGCCAGCAGTTACTCGGTCGACGTCTCCTACGAGCAGTACTTC	.	.	TRBV6-5	TRBJ2-7	15
CASRSSGAGELFF	TGTGCCAGCAGAAGTTCCGGGGCCGGGGAGCTGTTTTTT	few	.	TRBV28	TRBJ2-2	13
CASSLGQGGEQYF	TGTGCCAGCAGCCTTGGACAGGGCGGGGAGCAGTACTTC	few	TRBD1	TRBV7-3	TRBJ2-7	13
CAISERGAKDQPQHF	TGTGCCATCAGTGAGAGGGGGGCAAAAGATCAGCCCCAGCATTTT	.	.	TRBV10-3	TRBJ1-5	15
CASSLIGRYNEQFF	TGTGCCAGCAGTTTAATAGGGCGCTACAATGAGCAGTTCTTC	few	.	TRBV12-3/TRBV12-4	TRBJ2-1	14
CASSFGAGLNEQFF	TGTGCCAGCAGTTTCGGGGCGGGACTCAATGAGCAGTTCTTC	.	.	TRBV12-3/TRBV12-4	TRBJ2-1	14
CASSLAAGGNTGELFF	TGCGCCAGCAGCTTGGCAGCGGGAGGGAACACCGGGGAGCTGTTTTTT	many	TRBD2	TRBV5-1	TRBJ2-2	16
CASSPNGQSETQYF	TGTGCCAGCAGTCCTAACGGGCAGTCAGAGACCCAGTACTTC	many	.	TRBV12-3/TRBV12-4	TRBJ2-5	14
CASTDSDSSYEQYF	TGTGCCAGCACCGACAGCGATAGCTCCTACGAGCAGTACTTC	.	.	TRBV7-9	TRBJ2-7	14
CSVEGIYGYTF	TGCAGCGTTGAAGGGATCTATGGCTACACCTTC	few	.	TRBV29-1	TRBJ1-2	11
CSVEGGRYTDTQYF	TGCAGCGTTGAAGGTGGGAGATACACAGATACGCAGTATTTT	.	.	TRBV29-1	TRBJ2-3	14
CASSASADTQYF	TGTGCCAGCAGTGCAAGTGCTGATACGCAGTATTTT	many	.	TRBV12-3/TRBV12-4	TRBJ2-3	12